The clone carrying this TCR beta chain occurred many times. Its target is unknown. The data derive from a study of T-cell reconstitution after alpha-beta-depleted transplantation in children. Notes on the study in general: Elevated TCRbeta diversity at day 60 was traced, in some patients, to surviving recipient T cells and thymic progenitors. Reports say that about two months after transplant, the alpha-beta T cells came out of several hundred graft clones that had expanded. Newly produced T cells mostly provided counts and TCRbeta diversity after one year, as hyperexpanded clones declined.

Unique molecular identifiers were incorporated into the prepared TCRbeta library. TCRdb passed the PCR reads through MiXCR, listing each CDR3 protein once. The table shows 280,000 or so distinct CDR3 sequences, with more than 9% occurring only once. The sequence came from a male patient aged 2-15 years who had a stem cell transplant for chronic granulomatous disease, so the T cells may come from the graft donor. The sample was peripheral blood, taken 180 days after TCRalphabeta/CD19-depleted stem cell transplant.

DNA of the CDR3: TGTGCCAGCAGCGCAGGGCCAGATACGCAGTATTTT. Translating gives CASSAGPDTQYF. The genes are TRBV7-9 and TRBJ2-3; TRBD1 might be the D (5 bases). The germline gives CDR1 SEHNR, CDR2 FQNEAQ (reference sequence). Trimming stripped 5 bases from V and 4 bases from J, with 7 bases between. This CDR3 has 12 amino acids.